Described below is a single T cell receptor beta chain sequence and its context. This record comes from a study of OX40 agonist ivuxolimab in advanced cancers. Profiling relied on immunoSEQ multiplex PCR, and the TCRdb table lists in-frame clones only, not all of them. This repertoire shows roughly 45,000 clones, roughly 84% found once; its top ten account for 15%. Germline assignment: CDR1 MNHNS and CDR2 SASEGT. V dropped 2 bases and J dropped 6 bases, with 16 bases sitting between them. This CDR3 region has 16 residues. The chain is built from TRBV6-1 and TRBJ2-2, with D possibly matching TRBD2 (5 bases). This TCR was sampled from an adult with an advanced solid tumor such as melanoma, head and neck, liver or kidney cancer. Sequenced material: CD4+ or CD8+ T cells sorted from blood, taken in a trial of the OX40 agonist ivuxolimab. CDR3 nucleotides: TGTGCCAGCAGTGAAAGAAGTTGGCTAGCATCCGGGGAGCTGTTTTTT. Amino acid sequence: CASSERSWLASGELFF.